This TCR beta chain appears in the sequencing data of a study of cytomegalovirus exposure and HLA in healthy donors. Study-wide results and caveats: An analysis was carried out at a later point. It showed that HLA-associated TCR beta chains were more clonally expanded than equally common non-associated chains.

The sample holds a few counts of this clone. Its cognate antigen is unknown. Germline lookup yields CDR1 SGHRS and CDR2 YFSETQ. The CDR3 is made up of 16 amino acids. V shed 0 bases and J 6 bases; nucleotides not matched to a gene: 5. The PCR contained 60 Vbeta and 13 Jbeta primers. Repertoires were generated with immunoSEQ multiplex PCR, while TCRdb's copy carries only in-frame clones and drops some. The table shows more than 200,000 clones, with 70% occurring only once. The source of this sequence is a man aged 35-49 years in good health and CMV-seropositive. The V and J genes are TRBV5-1 and TRBJ1-3; 11 nucleotides line up with TRBD1. The sequencing input was PBMCs. CDR3 loop: CASSLEGQGAENTIYF. The CDR3 nucleotides are TGCGCCAGCAGCTTGGAAGGACAGGGGGCGGAAAACACCATATATTTT.